Listed below are T cell receptor beta chains from one sample, sequenced in a study of blood T cell repertoires in COVID-19. TCRdb keeps only in-frame clones here, not all; method: immunoSEQ multiplex PCR. This table holds hundreds of thousands of clones, 85% to 90% found once. The sequenced material came from PBMCs or T cells enriched from blood (not recorded which). The receptors shown here come from a man younger than 45 who had recovered from COVID-19. The CDR3 runs from the conserved cysteine through the conserved F or W. Fields, in order: V gene, CDR3 length, D gene, J gene, clone size, CDR3 protein, CDR3 DNA. A D gene is named only where the DNA matches it firmly. Clone sizes are given selectively: once, few, many, or a class where the clone is expanded.

V: TRBV28
length: 14
D: TRBD1
J: TRBJ2-7
size: NA
CDR3: CASSTPGTDYEQYF
DNA: TGTGCCAGCAGTACCCCCGGGACAGACTACGAGCAGTACTTC

V: TRBV3-1/TRBV3-2
length: 18
D: TRBD1
J: TRBJ1-2
size: NA
CDR3: CASSQATGTGTRNYGYTF
DNA: TGTGCCAGCAGCCAAGCAACCGGGACAGGGACCCGTAACTATGGCTACACCTTC

V: TRBV6-5
length: 13
D: NA
J: TRBJ1-3
size: few
CDR3: CASTLSGGNTIYF
DNA: TGTGCCAGCACCCTTTCCGGAGGGAACACCATATATTTT

V: TRBV24-1
length: 13
D: NA
J: TRBJ1-4
size: NA
CDR3: CATSGGVPEKLFF
DNA: TGTGCCACCAGTGGTGGAGTCCCTGAAAAACTGTTTTTT

V: TRBV11-2
length: 13
D: NA
J: TRBJ2-5
size: NA
CDR3: CASSSGGRETQYF
DNA: TGTGCCAGCAGCTCAGGGGGGCGGGAGACCCAGTACTTC

V: TRBV11-2
length: 14
D: NA
J: TRBJ2-2
size: once
CDR3: CASSVERDTGELFF
DNA: TGTGCCAGCAGCGTAGAGCGAGACACCGGGGAGCTGTTTTTT

V: TRBV2
length: 14
D: NA
J: TRBJ2-2
size: NA
CDR3: CASSGLPTPGELFF
DNA: TGTGCCAGCAGTGGATTGCCTACCCCCGGGGAGCTGTTTTTT

V: TRBV15
length: 15
D: TRBD2
J: TRBJ2-1
size: NA
CDR3: CATSKLAGGYNEQFF
DNA: TGTGCCACCAGCAAATTAGCGGGGGGATACAATGAGCAGTTCTTC

V: TRBV5-1
length: 17
D: TRBD2
J: TRBJ2-3
size: NA
CDR3: CASSLRPSGISADTQYF
DNA: TGCGCCAGCAGCTTGCGTCCTAGCGGGATTAGCGCAGATACGCAGTATTTT

V: TRBV5-4
length: 14
D: TRBD2
J: TRBJ2-1
size: NA
CDR3: CASSLLAAYNEQFF
DNA: TGTGCCAGCAGCTTACTAGCGGCCTACAATGAGCAGTTCTTC

V: TRBV7-9
length: 13
D: TRBD1
J: TRBJ1-1
size: NA
CDR3: CASSQGDRVEAFF
DNA: TGTGCCAGCAGTCAGGGGGACAGGGTAGAAGCTTTCTTT

V: TRBV19
length: 14
D: TRBD1
J: TRBJ1-5
size: NA
CDR3: CASSTGQGDQPQHF
DNA: TGTGCCAGTAGTACCGGGCAGGGGGACCAGCCCCAGCATTTT

V: TRBV7-6
length: 15
D: TRBD1
J: TRBJ1-4
size: once
CDR3: CASSLLGDRGEKLFF
DNA: TGTGCCAGCAGCCTCCTCGGGGACAGGGGGGAAAAACTGTTTTTT

V: TRBV7-6
length: 15
D: NA
J: TRBJ2-7
size: few
CDR3: CASSPSGTIAYEQYF
DNA: TGTGCCAGCAGCCCGAGCGGGACAATCGCCTACGAGCAGTACTTC

V: TRBV3-1/TRBV3-2
length: 15
D: TRBD1
J: TRBJ2-2
size: NA
CDR3: CASRPGTGGPGELFF
DNA: TGTGCCAGCAGGCCCGGGACAGGGGGCCCCGGGGAGCTGTTTTTT

V: TRBV10-3
length: 15
D: NA
J: TRBJ2-5
size: NA
CDR3: CAISWGTPSQETQYF
DNA: TGTGCCATCAGTTGGGGGACACCTTCCCAAGAGACCCAGTACTTC

V: TRBV19
length: 14
D: NA
J: TRBJ2-5
size: NA
CDR3: CASSIDRIQETQYF
DNA: TGTGCCAGTAGTATCGACAGGATTCAAGAGACCCAGTACTTC

V: TRBV4-1
length: 16
D: TRBD2
J: TRBJ2-1
size: NA
CDR3: CASSPTPSGRNNEQFF
DNA: TGCGCCAGCAGCCCCACCCCTAGCGGGAGGAACAATGAGCAGTTCTTC

V: TRBV11-2
length: 13
D: NA
J: TRBJ2-1
size: NA
CDR3: CASSLFLVAEQFF
DNA: TGTGCCAGCAGCTTATTTCTAGTCGCTGAGCAGTTCTTC

V: TRBV7-9
length: 12
D: NA
J: TRBJ1-4
size: NA
CDR3: CASSFRNEKLFF
DNA: TGTGCCAGCAGCTTCAGAAATGAAAAACTGTTTTTT

V: TRBV5-1
length: 15
D: TRBD2
J: TRBJ2-7
size: NA
CDR3: CASSARLAGYYEQYF
DNA: TGCGCCAGCAGCGCTCGACTAGCGGGATACTACGAGCAGTACTTC

V: TRBV2
length: 14
D: NA
J: TRBJ1-2
size: NA
CDR3: CASSEFDSNYGYTF
DNA: TGTGCCAGCAGTGAATTTGACAGTAACTATGGCTACACCTTC

V: TRBV5-5
length: 14
D: NA
J: TRBJ2-2
size: NA
CDR3: CASSLGQQTGELFF
DNA: TGTGCCAGCAGCTTGGGACAGCAAACCGGGGAGCTGTTTTTT

V: TRBV6-5
length: 14
D: NA
J: TRBJ2-2
size: NA
CDR3: CASSTGEFAGELFF
DNA: TGTGCCAGCAGTACGGGGGAGTTCGCCGGGGAGCTGTTTTTT

V: TRBV11-2
length: 14
D: TRBD1
J: TRBJ1-1
size: few
CDR3: CASSPDRGRTEAFF
DNA: TGTGCCAGCAGCCCGGACAGGGGTCGCACTGAAGCTTTCTTT

V: TRBV10-1
length: 15
D: TRBD1
J: TRBJ1-2
size: NA
CDR3: CASSHTQGADYGYTF
DNA: TGCGCCAGCAGCCATACTCAGGGGGCGGACTATGGCTACACCTTC

V: TRBV20-1
length: 13
D: TRBD1
J: TRBJ2-7
size: NA
CDR3: CSASGRGYVEQYF
DNA: TGCAGTGCTAGTGGCAGGGGGTATGTCGAGCAGTACTTC

V: TRBV12-5
length: 19
D: TRBD2
J: TRBJ2-7
size: NA
CDR3: CASGLTSGTSGNGRGEQYF
DNA: TGTGCTAGTGGTTTGACCTCCGGGACTAGCGGGAACGGGCGGGGCGAGCAGTACTTC

V: TRBV5-6
length: 14
D: NA
J: TRBJ1-1
size: NA
CDR3: CASSRTPSSTEAFF
DNA: TGTGCCAGCAGTCGGACACCCTCGAGCACTGAAGCTTTCTTT

V: TRBV10-3
length: 13
D: TRBD2
J: TRBJ2-7
size: NA
CDR3: CAIRLAGSYEQYF
DNA: TGTGCCATCAGACTAGCGGGATCCTACGAGCAGTACTTC

V: TRBV7-9
length: 14
D: NA
J: TRBJ1-5
size: NA
CDR3: CASSEIYRNQPQHF
DNA: TGTGCCAGCAGCGAGATCTATCGCAATCAGCCCCAGCATTTT

V: TRBV19
length: 14
D: NA
J: TRBJ1-2
size: NA
CDR3: CASSNNRVNYGYTF
DNA: TGTGCCAGTAGTAATAACCGGGTGAACTATGGCTACACCTTC

V: TRBV10-1
length: 11
D: NA
J: TRBJ2-7
size: NA
CDR3: CANRTTYEQYF
DNA: TGCGCCAATCGGACAACCTACGAGCAGTACTTC

V: TRBV9
length: 15
D: TRBD1
J: TRBJ2-5
size: NA
CDR3: CASSVDRGQAETQYF
DNA: TGTGCCAGCAGCGTAGATAGGGGGCAGGCAGAGACCCAGTACTTC

V: TRBV5-6
length: 13
D: NA
J: TRBJ1-1
size: NA
CDR3: CASSFVAGTEAFF
DNA: TGTGCCAGCAGCTTTGTGGCAGGGACTGAAGCTTTCTTT

V: TRBV10-2
length: 14
D: TRBD1
J: TRBJ1-4
size: NA
CDR3: CASKTGGIGEKLFF
DNA: TGCGCCAGCAAAACAGGGGGCATAGGAGAAAAACTGTTTTTT

V: TRBV6-5
length: 14
D: TRBD1
J: TRBJ1-2
size: NA
CDR3: CASSRGDRGHGYTF
DNA: TGTGCCAGCAGCCGCGGGGACAGGGGGCATGGCTACACCTTC

V: TRBV9
length: 16
D: NA
J: TRBJ2-3
size: NA
CDR3: CASSVAAGASTDTQYF
DNA: TGTGCCAGCAGCGTAGCCGCAGGCGCTAGCACAGATACGCAGTATTTT

V: TRBV28
length: 16
D: TRBD1
J: TRBJ1-1
size: NA
CDR3: CASSITGQGLNTEAFF
DNA: TGTGCCAGCAGTATTACGGGACAGGGGCTGAACACTGAAGCTTTCTTT

V: TRBV7-9
length: 14
D: NA
J: TRBJ1-4
size: once
CDR3: CASSPQTTNEKLFF
DNA: TGTGCCAGCAGCCCCCAGACAACTAATGAAAAACTGTTTTTT

V: TRBV14
length: 16
D: TRBD1
J: TRBJ1-6
size: NA
CDR3: CASSTRPGQLNSPLHF
DNA: TGTGCCAGCAGCACTCGTCCGGGACAGCTTAATTCACCCCTCCACTTT

V: TRBV30
length: 18
D: TRBD2
J: TRBJ2-1
size: few
CDR3: CAWRVLAGGPSALNEQFF
DNA: TGTGCCTGGAGGGTACTAGCGGGAGGGCCGTCTGCCCTTAATGAGCAGTTCTTC

V: TRBV5-1
length: 14
D: TRBD1
J: TRBJ1-4
size: NA
CDR3: CASSQDRDGEKLFF
DNA: TGCGCCAGCAGCCAGGACAGGGACGGCGAAAAACTGTTTTTT

V: TRBV27
length: 13
D: TRBD1
J: TRBJ2-7
size: NA
CDR3: CASSFDREYEQYF
DNA: TGTGCCAGCAGTTTCGACAGGGAATACGAGCAGTACTTC

V: TRBV27
length: 14
D: NA
J: TRBJ2-3
size: NA
CDR3: CASSPQRSTDTQYF
DNA: TGTGCCAGCAGTCCCCAGCGGAGCACAGATACGCAGTATTTT

V: TRBV10-3
length: 14
D: NA
J: TRBJ1-5
size: NA
CDR3: CASKVAGADQPQHF
DNA: TGTGCCTCAAAAGTGGCGGGCGCGGATCAGCCCCAGCATTTT

V: TRBV28
length: 15
D: TRBD1
J: TRBJ1-6
size: NA
CDR3: CASSQWGTANSPLHF
DNA: TGTGCCAGCAGCCAGTGGGGGACAGCAAATTCACCCCTCCACTTT

V: TRBV2
length: 15
D: TRBD2
J: TRBJ2-1
size: NA
CDR3: CASRRLAGVQGEQFF
DNA: TGTGCCAGCAGGAGACTAGCGGGAGTGCAGGGTGAGCAGTTCTTC

V: TRBV5-6
length: 15
D: NA
J: TRBJ2-7
size: once
CDR3: CASSSSGTFPYEQYF
DNA: TGTGCCAGCAGCTCCTCCGGGACATTCCCCTACGAGCAGTACTTC

V: TRBV12-3/TRBV12-4
length: 13
D: NA
J: TRBJ1-5
size: NA
CDR3: CASSLQGGGPQHF
DNA: TGTGCCAGCAGTTTACAGGGAGGAGGACCCCAGCATTTT

V: TRBV7-2
length: 15
D: TRBD2
J: TRBJ2-5
size: NA
CDR3: CASSTPGGGQETQYF
DNA: TGTGCCAGCAGCACCCCTGGGGGGGGCCAAGAGACCCAGTACTTC

V: TRBV5-4
length: 17
D: TRBD1
J: TRBJ1-5
size: few
CDR3: CASSLWSGGEIDQPQHF
DNA: TGTGCCAGCAGCTTGTGGTCAGGGGGTGAGATAGATCAGCCCCAGCATTTT

V: TRBV4-1
length: 16
D: TRBD2
J: TRBJ2-7
size: NA
CDR3: CASSQDLLAGAYEQYF
DNA: TGCGCCAGCAGCCAAGATCTGCTAGCGGGCGCCTACGAGCAGTACTTC

V: TRBV9
length: 15
D: NA
J: TRBJ1-1
size: once
CDR3: CASSPTRSGNTEAFF
DNA: TGTGCCAGCAGCCCCACTAGGAGTGGGAACACTGAAGCTTTCTTT

V: TRBV19
length: 13
D: TRBD2
J: TRBJ2-1
size: NA
CDR3: CASASSGSNEQFF
DNA: TGTGCCAGTGCATCTAGCGGGAGCAATGAGCAGTTCTTC